Detailed here is one T cell receptor beta chain. Cohorts were based on clinical histories the participants reported. These data come from a study of blood T cell repertoires in COVID-19. The wider study: COVID-19 samples collected from the United States, Italy and Spain covered acute and convalescent phases. From T cells, B-cell-depleted T cells, or PBMCs came the material, which was cDNA or gDNA.

TCRdb's table, derived via immunoSEQ multiplex PCR, lists solely in-frame clones and lacks some. The sample lists under 350,000 clones, 70% to 90% occurring once. Per germline, CDR1 SGHNT and CDR2 YENEEA. V was cut by 1 base and J by 6 bases, with 14 bases left in between. This CDR3 contains 15 residues. The V gene is TRBV11-3, the J gene TRBJ2-3; weak D call: TRBD2 (7 bases). The sequenced material came from PBMCs or T cells enriched from blood (not recorded which). The TCR comes from a man aged 25-45 years who had recovered from COVID-19. The CDR3 here is CASSLGAGAIDTQYF. The CDR3 DNA is TGTGCCAGCAGCTTAGGTGCGGGGGCGATTGATACGCAGTATTTT. Based on the CDR3 plus reference TRBV11-3 and TRBJ2-3, the full variable domain is EAGVVQSPRYKIIEKKQPVAFWCNPISGHNTLYWYLQNLGQGPELLIRYENEEAVDDSQLPKDRFSAERLKGVDSTLKIQPAELGDSAVYLCASSLGAGAIDTQYFGPGTRLTVL.